Following are 13 T cell receptor beta chains from one sample sequenced in a study of blood T cell repertoires in COVID-19. Clones were read by immunoSEQ multiplex PCR, and TCRdb kept only the in-frame ones, dropping some. This table has tens of thousands of clones, about 90% appearing once. Sequenced input: peripheral blood. The receptors stem from a human donor in a cohort sampled during active COVID-19.

V and J are TRBV18 and TRBJ2-7; 14 positions agree with TRBD2. With 4 bases clipped from V and 3 bases from J, the junction kept 11 bases outside the gene matches. The CDR3 is 18 amino acids. The V gene's germline CDR1 is KGHSH and CDR2 LQKENI. Here the CDR3 reads CASSRDQPGLAGDYEQYF. Written as DNA, the CDR3 is TGTGCCAGCTCACGAGACCAACCGGGACTAGCGGGGGACTACGAGCAGTACTTC.

CDR3 DNA sequence: TGTGCCTGGAGTGTTGACAGCTATGGCTACACCTTC. Its protein is CAWSVDSYGYTF. The rearrangement links TRBV30 to TRBJ1-2; TRBD1 might be the D (5 bases). This CDR3 is built from 12 residues. V was clipped by 0 bases and J by 4 bases, with 6 bases between them. The germline V gene encodes CDR1 GTSNPN and CDR2 SVGIG (reference sequence).

V and J are TRBV6-5 and TRBJ1-2, with 10 bases that match TRBD1. Germline CDR1 MNHEY, CDR2 SVGAGI. J was trimmed by 4 bases and V by 6 bases; bases with no gene match: 8. The CDR3 has 15 residues. DNA for the CDR3: TGTGCCAGCAGGCGACAGGGGGCGGGTATCTATGGCTACACCTTC. Translation: CASRRQGAGIYGYTF.

The chain joins TRBV4-3 to TRBJ2-2, with 10 bases aligning to TRBD1. Germline CDR1 is LGHNA and CDR2 is YSLEER. The CDR3 sequence is 14 residues long. The ends lost 3 bases at V and 7 bases at J; junction bases unmatched: 2. The CDR3 DNA sequence: TGCGCCAGCAGCCAGACAGGGGGCGACGGGGAGCTGTTTTTT. Its translation: CASSQTGGDGELFF.

The chain recombines TRBV7-9 with TRBJ2-2; weak D call: TRBD1 (6 bases). Germline V CDR1 and CDR2: SEHNR, FQNEAQ (reference sequence). The CDR3 runs to 16 residues. Trimming took 5 bases from V and 3 from J, leaving 16 bases between them. The CDR3 protein is CASSPLQGGDTGELFF. The DNA for the CDR3 is TGTGCCAGCAGCCCTCTACAGGGCGGTGACACCGGGGAGCTGTTTTTT.

The gene calls are TRBV10-2 and TRBJ2-5; 8 nucleotides line up with TRBD2. Germline lookup yields CDR1 WSHSY and CDR2 SAAADI. The CDR3 spans 14 residues. V shed 2 bases and J 5 bases; nucleotides not matched to a gene: 4. CDR3 nucleotides: TGCGCCAGCAGTGAGCGGGGGGGCCGGGAGACCCAGTACTTC. Protein: CASSERGGRETQYF.

The V call is TRBV11-2, the J call TRBJ2-1; 10 nucleotides match TRBD2. J lost 5 bases, V lost 1 base, and 8 bases had no gene match. This CDR3 spans 17 amino acids. The V gene's germline CDR1 is SGHAT and CDR2 FQNNGV. CDR3 loop: CASSLAQSGGANNEQFF. The CDR3 bases are TGTGCCAGCAGCTTAGCCCAAAGCGGGGGGGCAAACAATGAGCAGTTCTTC.

The rearrangement joins TRBV7-2 to TRBJ2-2; TRBD2 aligns across 15 bases. The CDR3 totals 13 residues. CDR1 and CDR2 from the germline V gene are SGHTA and FQGNSA. This CDR3 reads CAGTSGGSGELFF. In DNA form, the CDR3 reads TGTGCAGGGACTAGCGGGGGGTCCGGGGAGCTGTTTTTT.

This chain uses TRBV12-5 with TRBJ2-1, with 12 nucleotides matching TRBD2. The junction had 6 bases not matched to a gene; V was cut back by 6 bases and J by 6 bases. Germline V gene data show CDR1 as LGHNT and CDR2 as FRNRAP. The CDR3 is 15 residues long. CDR3 loop: CASGHGLAGTNEQFF. The DNA for the CDR3 is TGTGCTAGTGGCCACGGACTAGCGGGGACCAATGAGCAGTTCTTC.

This clone was detected only once. J is TRBJ1-2 and V is TRBV2, with TRBD1 matching 9 bases. CDR3 length: 15 residues. Germline V CDR1 and CDR2: SNHLY, FYNNEI. Trimming at V came to 3 bases and at J to 7 bases, leaving 9 bases not matched to a gene. CDR3 region: CASSEGGQGISGYTF. The CDR3 coding sequence is TGTGCCAGCAGTGAGGGGGGACAGGGAATTTCTGGCTACACCTTC.

The chain uses TRBV12-3 or TRBV12-4 and TRBJ2-7; a weak D match, TRBD1 (6 bases). The CDR3 runs to 12 residues. V was shortened by 6 bases and J by 5 bases, with 11 bases between the two germline ends. The CDR3 coding sequence is TGTGCCAGCAGCAAGACAGGCAACGAGCAGTACTTC. It codes for CASSKTGNEQYF.

This rearrangement joins TRBV7-3 to TRBJ2-1, with TRBD2 matching 14 bases. Germline loops: CDR1 SGHTA, CDR2 FQGTGA. The CDR3 is made up of 19 amino acids. V shed 5 bases, J shed 5 bases, and the junction held 14 bases outside the gene matches. This CDR3 reads CASSQSSGTSGGRDNEQFF. CDR3 in DNA: TGTGCCAGCAGCCAAAGTTCGGGGACTAGCGGGGGAAGAGACAATGAGCAGTTCTTC.

The chain couples TRBV5-4 to TRBJ2-3, with a weak D call TRBD2 (6 bases). Trimming stripped 1 base from V and 2 bases from J, with 14 bases between. This CDR3 is built from 16 residues. Per the germline V gene, CDR1 is SGHNT and CDR2 is YYREEE (reference sequence). CDR3 in amino acids: CASSLRGTGVTDTQYF. Here the CDR3 DNA reads TGTGCCAGCAGCTTGCGCGGGACTGGGGTCACAGATACGCAGTATTTT. Complete variable domain (other parts from reference TRBV5-4 and TRBJ2-3): ETGVTQSPTHLIKTRGQQVTLRCSSQSGHNTVSWYQQALGQGPQFIFQYYREEENGRGNFPPRFSGLQFPNYSSELNVNALELDDSALYLCASSLRGTGVTDTQYFGPGTRLTVL.